This entry describes one T cell receptor (beta chain). Its antigen is currently unknown. The data stem from a study of cytomegalovirus exposure and HLA in healthy donors. Points from the study as a whole: Previous analysis showed most TCR beta V segments were productive about 90% or about 30% of the time.

The PCR was carried out with 60 Vbeta primers and 13 Jbeta primers. Measured with immunoSEQ multiplex PCR; TCRdb has only the in-frame clones, and not every one. The sample contains under 80,000 clones, 60% to 80% of which appear only once. The CDR3 spans 15 residues. V was shortened by 3 bases and J by 0 bases, with 11 bases between the two germline ends. The V gene's germline CDR1 is LNHDA and CDR2 SQIVND (reference sequence). These donors counted as nominally healthy when sampled, but unrecorded immune exposures were likely. The TCR comes from a woman between 40 and 50 years old in good health and CMV-seronegative. The specimen was PBMCs. V and J are TRBV19 and TRBJ1-2; tentative D call: TRBD1 (5 bases). The CDR3: CASSIQGGANYGYTF. The CDR3 coding sequence is TGTGCCAGTAGTATTCAGGGCGGAGCTAACTATGGCTACACCTTC. The full variable domain, completed using reference TRBV19 and TRBJ1-2, is DGGITQSPKYLFRKEGQNVTLSCEQNLNHDAMYWYRQDPGQGLRLIYYSQIVNDFQKGDIAEGYSVSREKKESFPLTVTSAQKNPTAFYLCASSIQGGANYGYTFGSGTRLTVV.